The present entry profiles one T cell receptor (beta chain) with its context. This specimen belongs to a study of blood T cell repertoires in COVID-19. The wider study: COVID-19 samples from acute and convalescent phases originated in the United States, Italy and Spain.

Data came from immunoSEQ multiplex PCR; TCRdb stores just in-frame clones and leaves some out. Here the sample spans roughly 320,000 clones, almost 85% being singletons. Trimming shortened V by 3 bases and J by 0 bases, and 4 bases separated the two germline ends. The CDR3 sequence is 12 residues long. The germline gives CDR1 SGHRS, CDR2 YFSETQ. Sequencing input: peripheral blood. The chain combines TRBV5-1 with TRBJ2-7; D is unresolved. This clonotype originated in a human donor in a cohort sampled during active COVID-19. This CDR3 is CASSYSSYEQYF. The CDR3 DNA reads TGCGCCAGCAGCTACTCCTCCTACGAGCAGTACTTC.